The T cell receptor (beta chain) under discussion was sequenced for a study of tumor and adjacent non-tumor tissue in lung cancer. The library came from three nested PCR rounds adapted from ARM-PCR protocols. TCRdb reanalysed the multiplex PCR reads using MiXCR and keeps one entry per CDR3 protein. The data hold about 200,000 distinct CDR3 sequences, with about 76% observed a single time. With regard to this clonotype: What it binds is unknown. The junction differs from germline at one of its ends, possibly a read error.

Study outcomes and limitations: Normal lung showed higher cumulative top 100 clone frequency than tumor. Compared with tumor, normal lung showed significantly lower TCR diversity.

CDR1 is MNHEY, CDR2 SVGAGI, per germline. The length of the CDR3 is 14 residues. The template was RNA from unsorted bulk tissue. Between August and November 2014, newly diagnosed, chemotherapy-naive lung cancer patients underwent thoracic surgery in China. The genes are TRBV6-5 and TRBJ1-2; a possible D gene is TRBD1 (5 bases). The TCR sequence derives from a man aged 60-69 years with non-small cell lung cancer. Source material: lung tumor tissue. The CDR3: CASGYRGSDYGYTF. The CDR3 DNA reads as TGTGCCAGCGGTTACCGGGGCTCCGACTATGGCTACACCTTC.